These 14 T cell receptor beta chains originate from one sample sequenced in a study of PD-1 blockade in mismatch repair-deficient tumors. Sequencing was performed with immunoSEQ multiplex PCR; in TCRdb, only in-frame clones are kept and a portion is missing. The data contain over 30,000 clones, 80% of them singletons. Material: PBMCs, obtained less than 7 weeks after starting pembrolizumab. The receptors stem from an adult with mismatch repair-deficient cancer.

This clone has a handful of counts. V usage is TRBV5-4 and J usage is TRBJ2-7, with 7 bases matching TRBD1. Trimming took 0 bases from V and 6 from J; bases not matched to a gene: 3. Germline CDR1 reads SGHNT; CDR2 reads YYREEE (reference sequence). CDR3 length equals 13 residues. The CDR3 here is CASSLGQGVEQYF. DNA for the CDR3: TGTGCCAGCAGCTTGGGACAGGGAGTCGAGCAGTACTTC. Full variable domain (remainder filled in from reference TRBV5-4 and TRBJ2-7): ETGVTQSPTHLIKTRGQQVTLRCSSQSGHNTVSWYQQALGQGPQFIFQYYREEENGRGNFPPRFSGLQFPNYSSELNVNALELDDSALYLCASSLGQGVEQYFGPGTRLTVT.

This clone has just one count. The J gene is TRBJ2-1, the V gene TRBV5-6; a possible D gene is TRBD2 (6 bases). The CDR3 has 15 residues. The V end was cut by 0 bases, the J end by 2 bases, with 9 bases between. Per germline, CDR1 SGHDT and CDR2 YYEEEE. Here the CDR3 reads CASSLAPSAYNEQFF. CDR3 nucleotides: TGTGCCAGCAGCTTGGCGCCTAGCGCCTACAATGAGCAGTTCTTC.

CDR3 residues: CASSPGTGELFF. The CDR3, as DNA: TGTGCCAGTAGTCCGGGGACCGGGGAGCTGTTTTTT. The V call is TRBV19, the J call TRBJ2-2; D possibly corresponds to TRBD2 (5 bases). Germline V CDR1 and CDR2: LNHDA, SQIVND (reference sequence). The CDR3 covers 12 residues. With 5 bases removed from V and 5 bases from J, the gap between germline ends came to 6 bases.

This rearrangement joins TRBV7-3 to TRBJ1-1; a possible D gene is TRBD1 (6 bases). CDR1 SGHTA and CDR2 FQGTGA come from the germline V gene. This CDR3 is built from 13 residues. V was clipped by 2 bases and J by 5 bases, with 9 bases between them. The CDR3 loop reads CASSLGGGTEAFF. The CDR3 DNA reads TGTGCCAGCAGCTTAGGGGGCGGAACTGAAGCTTTCTTT.

The gene calls are TRBV6-1 and TRBJ1-2; D perhaps matches TRBD1 (6 bases). This CDR3 contains 16 residues. Germline V gives CDR1 MNHNS, CDR2 SASEGT. The V end lost 4 bases, the J end lost 3 bases, and 18 bases lay between the germline ends. CDR3: CASSVGVWGQDYGYTF. Written as DNA, the CDR3 is TGTGCCAGCAGTGTTGGAGTCTGGGGGCAGGACTATGGCTACACCTTC.

This chain connects TRBV19 to TRBJ1-2; the D gene is possibly TRBD1 (6 bases). Per the germline V gene, CDR1 is LNHDA and CDR2 is SQIVND (reference sequence). Trimming left V 4 bases short and J 4 bases short, with 25 bases between. The CDR3 totals 18 residues. The CDR3 DNA reads as TGTGCCAGTAGTACCAATAACAGGGTTAGAGAGGGGTCCTATGGCTACACCTTC. It codes for CASSTNNRVREGSYGYTF.

This clone came up once. The V and J genes are TRBV6-6 and TRBJ2-3, with D possibly TRBD1 on 5 matching bases. Trimming took 2 bases from V and 3 from J, leaving 6 bases between them. The length of the CDR3 is 13 residues. Germline loops: CDR1 MNHNY, CDR2 SVGAGI (reference sequence). The CDR3 nucleotides are TGTGCCAGCAGTTACAAGGGGACAGATACGCAGTATTTT. It encodes CASSYKGTDTQYF.

The chain has TRBV27 and TRBJ2-7, with 8 bases aligning to TRBD2. V lost 5 bases, J lost 6 bases, and 12 bases stayed unmatched. The germline gives CDR1 MNHEY, CDR2 SMNVEV (reference sequence). The CDR3 loop spans 15 amino acids. CDR3 sequence reads: CASSPSGLITLEQYF. In DNA, the CDR3 is TGTGCCAGCAGTCCTAGCGGGCTTATTACCCTCGAGCAGTACTTC.

The gene calls are TRBV2 and TRBJ1-1; a possible D gene is TRBD1 (6 bases). Trimming stripped 3 bases from V and 0 bases from J, with 14 bases between. In germline, CDR1 is SNHLY, CDR2 FYNNEI. CDR3 size: 16 residues. CDR3 DNA sequence: TGTGCCAGCAGTGATTGGCAGGGGACCCTGAACACTGAAGCTTTCTTT. The encoded protein is CASSDWQGTLNTEAFF.

This sequence joins TRBV27 and TRBJ2-7, with a tentative D call TRBD2 (7 bases). This CDR3 comprises 15 residues. V was clipped by 5 bases and J by 6 bases, with 20 bases between them. The germline gives CDR1 MNHEY, CDR2 SMNVEV (reference sequence). The chain's CDR3 is CASSKRVGGAGEQYF. CDR3 DNA sequence: TGTGCCAGCAGTAAGAGGGTGGGGGGGGCTGGCGAGCAGTACTTC.

This clone was counted between two and nine times. This sequence joins TRBV2 and TRBJ1-5; D ambiguous. V lost 4 bases and J 4 bases, leaving 11 bases between the germline ends. This CDR3 spans 14 amino acids. CDR1 and CDR2 (germline): SNHLY, FYNNEI. CDR3 in amino acids: CASSGQAINQPQHF. The CDR3 DNA sequence: TGTGCCAGCAGTGGGCAGGCAATTAATCAGCCCCAGCATTTT. The full variable domain, rest sourced from reference TRBV2 and TRBJ1-5, is EPEVTQTPSHQVTQMGQEVILRCVPISNHLYFYWYRQILGQKVEFLVSFYNNEISEKSEIFDDQFSVERPDGSNFTLKIRSTKLEDSAMYFCASSGQAINQPQHFGDGTRLSIL.

The chain links TRBV7-9 to TRBJ2-1, with TRBD2 matching over 8 bases. The V and J ends lost 2 bases and 4 bases, in that order; junction bases with no gene match: 7. The CDR3 consists of 16 residues. CDR1 is SEHNR and CDR2 is FQNEAQ in the germline V gene (reference sequence). CDR3: CASSLSLAGVYNEQFF. In DNA, the CDR3 is TGTGCCAGCAGCTTAAGCCTAGCGGGTGTATACAATGAGCAGTTCTTC.

CDR3 DNA sequence: TGTGCCAGCAGCCAAGCCGGGACTAGCAGGAACACCGGGGAGCTGTTTTTT. Translating gives CASSQAGTSRNTGELFF. The gene calls are TRBV4-2 and TRBJ2-2; TRBD2 agrees at 9 bases. From germline, CDR1 is LGHNA and CDR2 YNFKEQ. The CDR3 loop spans 17 amino acids. The ends lost 1 base at V and 1 base at J; junction bases unmatched: 4.

The V gene is TRBV5-6, the J gene TRBJ1-5; 10 nucleotides match TRBD1. The CDR3 runs 15 residues. The V segment lost 3 bases and the J segment 5 bases; nucleotides outside the gene matches: 5. Germline V lookup: CDR1 SGHDT, CDR2 YYEEEE. CDR3 region: CASSSRDRGHQPQHF. The CDR3 DNA follows: TGTGCCAGCAGCTCCCGGGACAGGGGCCATCAGCCCCAGCATTTT.